Here is one T cell receptor (beta chain) with its context. What it binds is not known. These data come from a study of T cell responses to AZD1222 COVID-19 vaccine. Findings of the study overall: Of spike-specific TCRs, nearly half reportedly target regions left unmutated in variants.

This CDR3 region has 17 residues. Sequenced by immunoSEQ multiplex PCR; TCRdb stores in-frame clones only, minus some. This sample yields 180,000 or so clones, of which 92% are seen a single time; 1.3% belongs to the top ten. The sequencing here drew on peripheral blood, taken 28 days after the second AZD1222 dose. J is TRBJ2-7 and V is TRBV21-1; TRBD2 is the table's D call and was not checked against the DNA. TRBV21-1 counts as a pseudogene. The origin of this receptor is an adult who received the AZD1222 COVID-19 vaccine. The CDR3 protein is CASSKPCTGTRSGEQYF. DNA for the CDR3: TGTGCCAGCAGCAAACCTTGTACCGGGACTAGGTCGGGCGAGCAGTACTTC.